This is a list of T cell receptor beta chains from one sample in a study of shared clonotypes between healthy human individuals. Profiling relied on immunoSEQ multiplex PCR, and the TCRdb table lists in-frame clones only, not all of them. The data show roughly 1,500,000 clones, with 98% seen just once and about 0.45% held by the top ten. Sample: naive CD4+ T cells sorted from blood. The origin of the receptors is a man between 25 and 39 years old in good health. Both conserved end residues are trimmed from each CDR3. Each record gives: CDR3 protein, CDR3 length, V gene.

CDR3: ASSLAGTGWGTDTQY
length: 15
V: TRBV5-1

CDR3: ASSVELNTGELF
length: 12
V: TRBV9

CDR3: ASSSRQGPGQPQH
length: 13
V: TRBV5-5

CDR3: ASIGAGRYEQY
length: 11
V: TRBV28

CDR3: ACHGREGNQPQH
length: 12
V: TRBV2

CDR3: AWSTGTPYEQY
length: 11
V: TRBV30

CDR3: ASSYSGAGLYEQY
length: 13
V: TRBV6-5

CDR3: ASSLVPGGREKLF
length: 13
V: TRBV5-4

CDR3: ARVPFSYEQY
length: 10
V: TRBV10-1

CDR3: ASSWDRDIGELF
length: 12
V: TRBV7-7

CDR3: ASSSHGRAGNTEAF
length: 14
V: TRBV19

CDR3: ASSYSLAELQETQY
length: 14
V: TRBV6-5

CDR3: ASSTQGARSDYSYEQY
length: 16
V: TRBV5-4

CDR3: ASSSASWEQY
length: 10
V: TRBV19

CDR3: ASSWGGRAKNIQY
length: 13
V: TRBV28

CDR3: ASSIGQAAINYGYT
length: 14
V: TRBV19

CDR3: ASSLIAGEDTGELF
length: 14
V: TRBV5-1

CDR3: ASSLLETQY
length: 9
V: TRBV5-5